This entry describes one T cell receptor (beta chain). Its cognate antigen is unknown. This sample was taken from a study of T-cell memory formation after mild COVID-19. UMIs and sample barcodes were carried by the TCR alpha and TCR beta cDNA libraries that 5'RACE produced using constant-segment primers. Each CDR3 protein gets one entry after TCRdb re-called the 5' RACE reads with MiXCR. The table shows 90,000 to 120,000 distinct CDR3 sequences, with over 15% occurring only once. The study, taken as a whole, reports: Cross-reactive memory appears to have joined, as suggested by some responding clones showing up in pre-infection memory. Confirmation of SARS-CoV-2 specificity was lacking for second-wave clones peaking day 37.

The CDR3 is 13 residues long. Trimming left V 7 bases short and J 1 base short, with 10 bases between. The chain employs TRBV12-3 or TRBV12-4 and TRBJ1-1; TRBD1 is a possible D gene (5 bases). Sequenced: PBMCs or a T cell subset sorted from them (not recorded which). The sequence derives from a man younger than 35 who had mild COVID-19 (a few samples of this study predate the infection). Cell type and time point are not known. CDR3 bases: TGTGCCAGCACCTGGGGGGGGAACACTGAAGCTTTCTTT. Translated, it gives CASTWGGNTEAFF.